This T cell receptor beta chain was recorded in a study of graft-versus-host responses after intestinal transplantation. The overall study: Among the recipients, transplants were multivisceral, liver-intestinal, or isolated intestinal. Study results and caveats: GvH clones turned up in recipient marrow; some had shown up first in ileum or blood. The presence of high graft-versus-host to host-versus-graft clonal ratios in allografts characterized patients with graft-donor T cell macrochimerism.

Sequenced by immunoSEQ multiplex PCR; TCRdb stores in-frame clones only, minus some. The sample includes approximately 120,000 clones, about 92% of them seen just once. In regard to this clone: The target antigen is unknown.

This sample comprised unstimulated CD4+ T cells sorted from spleen or lymph node cells, obtained before intestinal transplant. The TCR was taken from a human donor who received an intestinal transplant.

CDR3 DNA: TGTGCCAGCTCACCACCAGGGGGTCTGAATCAGCCCCAGCATTTT. The encoded protein is CASSPPGGLNQPQHF. V and J are TRBV18 and TRBJ1-5; TRBD1 might be the D (6 bases). Between the trimmed V and J ends, which lost 0 bases and 4 bases, there was a span of 10 bases. CDR1 and CDR2 from the germline V gene are KGHSH and LQKENI. The CDR3 has 15 residues.